Presented here are 18 T cell receptor beta chains from one specimen sequenced in a study of long-term antiretroviral therapy in people with HIV. Version v3.0 of the immunoSEQ assay ran at survey level. Measured with immunoSEQ multiplex PCR; TCRdb has only the in-frame clones, and not every one. This sample has about 39,000 clones; about four fifths occur once, and the top ten carry approximately 6.2%. Here the sequenced sample was unsorted PBMCs, taken 0.6 years after starting antiretroviral therapy. These TCRs come from a man between 18 and 29 years old with HIV.

This clone was picked up a small number of times. The rearrangement links TRBV15 to TRBJ1-2; D is unresolved. There are 15 residues in the CDR3. The germline V and J ends were trimmed by 0 bases and 6 bases, with 14 bases remaining between them. Looked up from germline, CDR1 is LNHNV and CDR2 is YYDKDF (reference sequence). Written as DNA, the CDR3 is TGTGCCACCAGCAGAGAATACAATGGTTATGATGGCTACACCTTC. Residues: CATSREYNGYDGYTF. The variable domain in full, with the rest retrieved from reference TRBV15 and TRBJ1-2, is DAMVIQNPRYQVTQFGKPVTLSCSQTLNHNVMYWYQQKSSQAPKLLFHYYDKDFNNEADTPDNFQSRRPNTSFCFLDIRSPGLGDTAMYLCATSREYNGYDGYTFGSGTRLTVV.

The chain links TRBV18 to TRBJ2-3; D not resolved. Deletions cut 5 bases from V and 0 bases from J, with 3 bases between. This CDR3 has 12 amino acids. Germline assignment: CDR1 KGHSH and CDR2 LQKENI. For the CDR3, the DNA is TGTGCCAGCTCAGCTAGCACAGATACGCAGTATTTT. It translates to CASSASTDTQYF. The full variable domain, with the rest looked up from reference TRBV18 and TRBJ2-3, is NAGVMQNPRHLVRRRGQEARLRCSPMKGHSHVYWYRQLPEEGLKFMVYLQKENIIDESGMPKERFSAEFPKEGPSILRIQQVVRGDSAAYFCASSASTDTQYFGPGTRLTVL.

This clone has only a few counts. V usage is TRBV27 and J usage is TRBJ2-7; 8 nucleotides match TRBD1. CDR3 size: 14 residues. V was pared by 1 base and J by 6 bases, with 5 bases of the junction left unmatched. Per germline, CDR1 MNHEY and CDR2 SMNVEV (reference sequence). The CDR3 DNA sequence: TGTGCCAGCAGTTTATTAGGAGGGACAGGCGAGCAGTACTTC. Protein product: CASSLLGGTGEQYF.

The rearrangement joins TRBV7-9 to TRBJ1-3; 8 positions agree with TRBD1. The germline gives CDR1 SEHNR, CDR2 FQNEAQ (reference sequence). This CDR3 has 16 residues. With V trimmed by 4 bases and J by 0 bases, 5 bases remained unmatched. CDR3 loop: CASSSGTGISGNTIYF. The DNA for the CDR3 is TGTGCCAGCAGCTCTGGGACAGGAATCTCTGGAAACACCATATATTTT. Complete variable domain (other parts from reference TRBV7-9 and TRBJ1-3): DTGVSQNPRHKITKRGQNVTFRCDPISEHNRLYWYRQTLGQGPEFLTYFQNEAQLEKSRLLSDRFSAERPKGSFSTLEIQRTEQGDSAMYLCASSSGTGISGNTIYFGEGSWLTVV.

The chain joins TRBV5-1 to TRBJ2-7; TRBD2 might be the D (6 bases). The CDR3 consists of 12 residues. The ends were cut back, 4 bases at V and 5 bases at J, with 10 bases in the middle. The germline CDR1 and CDR2 sequences are SGHRS and YFSETQ. CDR3 DNA: TGCGCCAGCAGCGTCGCGGGAAACGAGCAGTACTTC. Protein: CASSVAGNEQYF.

This clone was seen a few times. V is TRBV7-6 and J is TRBJ2-7; 7 nucleotides agree with TRBD1. The germline CDR1 and CDR2 sequences are SGHVS and FNYEAQ. The CDR3 runs 14 residues. V lost 6 bases, J lost 2 bases, and 7 bases stayed unmatched. CDR3 coding DNA: TGTGCCAGCAGTCCGGGACAGTTAGCCTACGAGCAGTACTTC. Amino acid sequence: CASSPGQLAYEQYF.

The J gene is TRBJ2-3, the V gene TRBV28, with unresolved D. V was cut by 5 bases and J by 3 bases, with 9 bases left in between. The CDR3 is 13 residues long. The V gene's germline CDR1 is MDHEN and CDR2 SYDVKM. CDR3: CASSMRRTDTQYF. DNA for the CDR3: TGTGCCAGCAGTATGAGAAGGACAGATACGCAGTATTTT.

This chain connects TRBV6-6 to TRBJ1-2; D possibly corresponds to TRBD1 (6 bases). With 6 bases removed from V and 4 bases from J, the gap between germline ends came to 12 bases. In germline, CDR1 is MNHNY, CDR2 SVGAGI (reference sequence). The CDR3 totals 13 residues. The CDR3 protein is CASSPDRGYGYTF. DNA for the CDR3: TGTGCCAGCAGCCCGGACAGAGGCTATGGCTACACCTTC.

This sequence joins TRBV13 and TRBJ2-5, with 9 bases identical to TRBD1. The CDR3 is 15 residues long. Germline CDR1 is PRHDT and CDR2 is FYEKMQ (reference sequence). Losses at the gene ends were 2 bases for V and 3 bases for J; bases not matched to a gene: 4. The CDR3 DNA reads as TGTGCCAGCAGCTTAAGGGGACAGGGAGAAGAGACCCAGTACTTC. Translated, it gives CASSLRGQGEETQYF.

This sequence joins TRBV10-1 and TRBJ2-3; TRBD2 might be the D (6 bases). Germline CDR1 WNHNN, CDR2 SYGVQD (reference sequence). The CDR3 has 15 residues. The V end lost 4 bases, the J end lost 2 bases, and 13 bases lay between the germline ends. As DNA, the CDR3 is TGCGCCAGCAGTGGTACGGGGGTCCCCACAGATACGCAGTATTTT. Translated, it gives CASSGTGVPTDTQYF.

This chain uses TRBV6-1 with TRBJ2-1; a possible D gene is TRBD1 (5 bases). CDR1 and CDR2 (germline): MNHNS, SASEGT. Trimming stripped 4 bases from V and 5 bases from J, with 9 bases between. The CDR3 totals 13 residues. This CDR3 is CASSVLDNNEQFF. The CDR3, as DNA: TGTGCCAGCAGTGTACTGGACAACAATGAGCAGTTCTTC.

The rearrangement joins TRBV4-2 to TRBJ1-2, with 7 bases fitting TRBD1. The CDR3 is made up of 15 amino acids. J lost 8 bases, V lost 0 bases, and 9 bases had no gene match. Germline CDR1 is LGHNA and CDR2 is YNFKEQ. This CDR3 is CASSQDGLTGVGYTF. The CDR3, as DNA: TGTGCCAGCAGCCAAGATGGCCTAACAGGGGTCGGCTACACCTTC.

Here the CDR3 reads CASSPTGTGGSETQYF. CDR3 nucleotides: TGTGCCAGCAGTCCTACCGGGACAGGGGGCTCTGAGACCCAGTACTTC. The V gene is TRBV7-9, the J gene TRBJ2-5; 12 positions match TRBD1. V lost 6 bases and J lost 5; bases outside the gene matches: 10. Germline V gene sequence: CDR1 SEHNR, CDR2 FQNEAQ (reference sequence). The CDR3 spans 16 residues.

The V call is TRBV13, the J call TRBJ2-7, with D unresolved. Germline CDR1 and CDR2: PRHDT and FYEKMQ (reference sequence). With 2 bases removed from V and 4 bases from J, the gap between germline ends came to 6 bases. This CDR3 has 12 residues. The CDR3 sequence: CASSLRGYEQYF. The CDR3 DNA reads TGTGCCAGCAGCTTAAGAGGATACGAGCAGTACTTC.

The rearrangement joins TRBV19 to TRBJ2-5, with 7 nucleotides matching TRBD1. This CDR3 comprises 13 residues. The trim removed 6 bases at V and 2 bases at J, leaving 3 bases unmatched. CDR1 and CDR2 from the germline V gene are LNHDA and SQIVND (reference sequence). DNA of the CDR3: TGTGCCAGTAGCAGGACAGGACAAGAGACCCAGTACTTC. This sequence encodes CASSRTGQETQYF. The full variable domain, its missing parts supplied by reference TRBV19 and TRBJ2-5, is DGGITQSPKYLFRKEGQNVTLSCEQNLNHDAMYWYRQDPGQGLRLIYYSQIVNDFQKGDIAEGYSVSREKKESFPLTVTSAQKNPTAFYLCASSRTGQETQYFGPGTRLLVL.

The chain uses TRBV5-1 and TRBJ2-7; D call uncertain. The CDR3 has 13 residues. V lost 0 bases to trimming and J lost 12 bases, with 16 bases between them. Germline assignment: CDR1 SGHRS and CDR2 YFSETQ. The CDR3 region has the DNA TGCGCCAGCAGCTTGGGAAGAGACTCTTATCGGTACTTC. Amino acids: CASSLGRDSYRYF.

This clone was seen a single time. V usage is TRBV19 and J usage is TRBJ2-7; 7 nucleotides align to TRBD1. The CDR3 covers 15 residues. Losses at the gene ends were 1 base for V and 1 base for J; bases not matched to a gene: 4. Germline V CDR1 and CDR2: LNHDA, SQIVND (reference sequence). CDR3 coding DNA: TGTGCCAGTAGTATAGTTGGGGACAGTTCCTACGAGCAGTACTTC. It is translated as CASSIVGDSSYEQYF.

The rearrangement links TRBV6-6 to TRBJ2-1; 7 bases agree with TRBD2. This CDR3 region has 15 residues. Germline V CDR1 and CDR2: MNHNY, SVGAGI (reference sequence). V trimming: 6 bases; J trimming: 5 bases; junction bases outside the gene matches: 10. CDR3 protein: CASSTRGEKNNEQFF. CDR3 DNA sequence: TGTGCCAGCAGCACCCGGGGGGAAAAGAACAATGAGCAGTTCTTC.